Presented here are 17 T cell receptor beta chains from one specimen sequenced in a study of blood T cell repertoires in COVID-19. Some clones are missing from TCRdb's copy, which holds only in-frame ones; the method was immunoSEQ multiplex PCR. Altogether roughly 120,000 clones are present, 78% being singletons, with the ten largest covering about 2.3%. Material for sequencing was peripheral blood. These TCRs come from a man in his sixties or seventies with acute or convalescent COVID-19.

This chain uses TRBV7-2 with TRBJ2-1, with 7 bases lining up with TRBD2. Per the germline V gene, CDR1 is SGHTA and CDR2 is FQGNSA. The CDR3 sequence is 16 residues long. After removal of 6 bases from V and 3 bases from J, the junction contained 11 bases not matched to a gene. CDR3 protein: CASRSRVGGVYNEQFF. CDR3 coding DNA: TGTGCCAGCAGGTCTCGTGTGGGGGGGGTCTACAATGAGCAGTTCTTC.

J is TRBJ2-7 and V is TRBV7-2; 14 nucleotides agree with TRBD2. Germline values: CDR1 SGHTA, CDR2 FQGNSA. The CDR3 spans 17 residues. J gave up 0 bases and V 4 bases, and 5 bases lay outside the gene matches. CDR3 residues: CASSSRTSGGSSYEQYF. In DNA, the CDR3 is TGTGCCAGCAGCTCCCGGACTAGCGGGGGGTCCTCCTACGAGCAGTACTTC.

V and J are TRBV19 and TRBJ1-4, with unresolved D. Deletions cut 5 bases from V and 9 bases from J, with 7 bases between. Germline values: CDR1 LNHDA, CDR2 SQIVND (reference sequence). There are 11 residues in the CDR3. CDR3 region: CASSSGKKLFF. Here the CDR3 DNA reads TGTGCCAGTAGTTCCGGTAAAAAACTGTTTTTT.

This chain links TRBV10-2 with TRBJ2-1, with 13 nucleotides matching TRBD2. Per germline, CDR1 WSHSY and CDR2 SAAADI. CDR3 length: 16 residues. The junction had 10 bases not matched to a gene; V was cut back by 8 bases and J by 6 bases. The CDR3: CASQGTSGGALNEQFF. The CDR3 nucleotides read TGCGCCAGCCAAGGAACTAGCGGGGGGGCACTCAATGAGCAGTTCTTC.

The rearrangement uses TRBV5-1 and TRBJ1-2; 9 positions agree with TRBD1. The germline gives CDR1 SGHRS, CDR2 YFSETQ. V shed 6 bases and J 2 bases; nucleotides not matched to a gene: 8. The CDR3 spans 15 residues. CDR3 nucleotides: TGCGCCAGCACCATCACCGGGACAGGGAACTATGGCTACACCTTC. It specifies CASTITGTGNYGYTF.

V is TRBV27 and J is TRBJ1-6; 8 bases fit TRBD1. Per germline, CDR1 MNHEY and CDR2 SMNVEV (reference sequence). This CDR3 region has 16 residues. V gave up 3 bases and J gave up 8 bases; unmatched junction bases: 9. The CDR3 spells CASSFVTGANHSPLHF. CDR3 DNA: TGTGCCAGCAGTTTTGTGACAGGGGCTAATCATTCACCCCTCCACTTT.

This rearrangement joins TRBV5-4 to TRBJ2-7, with D possibly TRBD1 on 6 matching bases. CDR3 length: 14 amino acids. The V end was cut by 1 base, the J end by 7 bases, with 15 bases between. The germline V gene has CDR1 SGHNT and CDR2 YYREEE (reference sequence). The CDR3 region has the DNA TGTGCCAGCAGCTTGAGGGACACTGCAGAAGAGCAGTACTTC. Translation: CASSLRDTAEEQYF.

The chain is built from TRBV14 and TRBJ1-3; D ambiguous. Germline V CDR1 and CDR2: SGHDN, FVKESK. V was clipped by 1 base and J by 3 bases, with 4 bases between them. The CDR3 runs to 13 residues. CDR3 coding DNA: TGTGCCAGCAGCCAAGTTCTTGGAAACACCATATATTTT. It is translated as CASSQVLGNTIYF.

This clone was seen a handful of times. The genes are TRBV10-3 and TRBJ1-3; 8 bases are a match to TRBD1. CDR1 and CDR2 (germline): ENHRY, SYGVKD. With V trimmed by 1 base and J by 0 bases, 2 bases remained unmatched. The CDR3 totals 16 residues. The CDR3 bases are TGTGCCATCAGTGAGTTTACAGGGGGCTCTGGAAACACCATATATTTT. Its translation is CAISEFTGGSGNTIYF.

CDR3 amino acids: CASSSWTGDGYTF. In nucleotides, the CDR3 is TGTGCCAGCAGTAGCTGGACAGGGGATGGCTACACCTTC. The V and J genes are TRBV27 and TRBJ1-2, with 9 positions matching TRBD1. CDR3 size: 13 residues. V gave up 5 bases and J gave up 6 bases; unmatched junction bases: 4. Germline V gene data show CDR1 as MNHEY and CDR2 as SMNVEV (reference sequence).

This clone was seen a few times. The CDR3 sequence is CASSTEGTTGYRYGYTF. DNA of the CDR3: TGTGCCAGTAGTACCGAGGGGACAACAGGCTACCGATATGGCTACACCTTC. The V gene is TRBV19, the J gene TRBJ1-2, with D maybe TRBD1 (6 bases). Trimming took 4 bases from V and 5 from J, leaving 23 bases between them. Germline V gene data show CDR1 as LNHDA and CDR2 as SQIVND (reference sequence). The CDR3 is 17 amino acids.

The chain combines TRBV19 with TRBJ1-2; D may be TRBD1 (6 bases). CDR1 and CDR2 (germline): LNHDA, SQIVND (reference sequence). This CDR3 spans 13 amino acids. V lost 2 bases, J lost 4 bases, and 8 bases lay in between. The CDR3 region is CASSITGPYGYTF. CDR3 coding DNA: TGTGCCAGTAGTATAACAGGGCCCTATGGCTACACCTTC.

The rearrangement links TRBV21-1 to TRBJ2-4; TRBD1 reflects the table's D call only, with no check against the DNA. TRBV21-1 corresponds to a pseudogene. The length of the CDR3 is 18 residues. The chain's CDR3 is CASSKAPTGSIAKNIQYF. For the CDR3, the DNA is TGTGCCAGCAGCAAAGCTCCGACAGGTTCAATAGCCAAAAACATTCAGTACTTC.

This chain joins TRBV7-2 and TRBJ2-7; the D gene is possibly TRBD1 (5 bases). Germline V CDR1 and CDR2: SGHTA, FQGNSA. The CDR3 spans 14 residues. V lost 5 bases to trimming and J lost 2 bases, with 13 bases between them. The chain's CDR3 is CASSIDRNPYEQYF. The CDR3 DNA reads as TGTGCCAGCAGCATTGACAGAAACCCCTACGAGCAGTACTTC.

The CDR3 is CASSQDWGVTNYGYTF. The CDR3 nucleotides read TGTGCCAGCAGCCAAGATTGGGGGGTAACTAACTATGGCTACACCTTC. V and J are TRBV4-2 and TRBJ1-2, with TRBD1 as a possible D gene (5 bases). V shed 0 bases and J shed 0 bases, with 11 bases lying between them. Germline V gene lookup returns CDR1 LGHNA and CDR2 YNFKEQ. The CDR3 runs to 16 residues.

This clone came up once. The chain joins TRBV7-3 to TRBJ2-6; possible D gene TRBD2, 6 bases. The CDR3 covers 15 residues. V was cut by 5 bases and J by 0 bases, with 8 bases left in between. Germline V gene data show CDR1 as SGHTA and CDR2 as FQGTGA. CDR3 sequence: CASSAGGSGANVLTF. The DNA of the CDR3 is TGTGCCAGCAGCGCCGGGGGCTCTGGGGCCAACGTCCTGACTTTC.

The chain joins TRBV5-4 to TRBJ1-1, with D perhaps matching TRBD1 (6 bases). The CDR3 runs 15 residues. The germline gives CDR1 SGHNT, CDR2 YYREEE (reference sequence). V dropped 4 bases and J dropped 1 base, with 14 bases sitting between them. In DNA form, the CDR3 reads TGTGCCAGCAGCCCGGGGGGGGCCCGGAACACTGAAGCTTTCTTT. Protein: CASSPGGARNTEAFF. Complete variable domain (other parts from reference TRBV5-4 and TRBJ1-1): ETGVTQSPTHLIKTRGQQVTLRCSSQSGHNTVSWYQQALGQGPQFIFQYYREEENGRGNFPPRFSGLQFPNYSSELNVNALELDDSALYLCASSPGGARNTEAFFGQGTRLTVV.